The next 4 T cell receptor beta chains were all read from a single sample in a study of T cell responses to AZD1222 COVID-19 vaccine. Here immunoSEQ multiplex PCR was the method, and the copy in TCRdb shows in-frame clones only, minus some. In the table there are around 130,000 clones, roughly 87% of which are singletons. The sample was peripheral blood, taken 28 days after the second AZD1222 dose. The receptor source for this set is an adult who received the AZD1222 COVID-19 vaccine.

V and J are TRBV6-6 and TRBJ1-1, with 8 nucleotides matching TRBD1. The junction had 2 bases not matched to a gene; V was cut back by 2 bases and J by 3 bases. Germline V gene data show CDR1 as MNHNY and CDR2 as SVGAGI (reference sequence). This CDR3 has 14 amino acids. The DNA of the CDR3 is TGTGCCAGCAGTTACGCAGGGGGCGACACTGAAGCTTTCTTT. Protein product: CASSYAGGDTEAFF.

This clone was seen only a few times. Here the CDR3 DNA reads TGTGCCAGCTCACCACCAGGAGCGGGGGCAAGCACAGATACGCAGTATTTT. Translating it yields CASSPPGAGASTDTQYF. V gene TRBV18 combines with J gene TRBJ2-3; 8 bases align to TRBD2. Trimming at V came to 0 bases and at J to 0 bases, leaving 5 bases not matched to a gene. Germline V gene lookup returns CDR1 KGHSH and CDR2 LQKENI. The CDR3 spans 17 residues.

The rearrangement uses TRBV2 and TRBJ1-1; D gene uncertain. Germline assignment: CDR1 SNHLY and CDR2 FYNNEI. V was cut by 11 bases and J by 0 bases, with 13 bases left in between. The length of the CDR3 is 13 residues. The CDR3 DNA is TGTGCCGGCACCCGCGGAGTGAACACTGAAGCTTTCTTT. This translates into CAGTRGVNTEAFF.

The chain couples TRBV2 to TRBJ2-7; the D gene is possibly TRBD1 (5 bases). CDR3 length equals 12 residues. Germline V gene lookup returns CDR1 SNHLY and CDR2 FYNNEI. Trimming left V 6 bases short and J 1 base short, with 7 bases between. The CDR3 coding sequence is TGTGCCAGCAGGCGACAGTCCTACGAGCAGTACTTC. Amino acid sequence: CASRRQSYEQYF.